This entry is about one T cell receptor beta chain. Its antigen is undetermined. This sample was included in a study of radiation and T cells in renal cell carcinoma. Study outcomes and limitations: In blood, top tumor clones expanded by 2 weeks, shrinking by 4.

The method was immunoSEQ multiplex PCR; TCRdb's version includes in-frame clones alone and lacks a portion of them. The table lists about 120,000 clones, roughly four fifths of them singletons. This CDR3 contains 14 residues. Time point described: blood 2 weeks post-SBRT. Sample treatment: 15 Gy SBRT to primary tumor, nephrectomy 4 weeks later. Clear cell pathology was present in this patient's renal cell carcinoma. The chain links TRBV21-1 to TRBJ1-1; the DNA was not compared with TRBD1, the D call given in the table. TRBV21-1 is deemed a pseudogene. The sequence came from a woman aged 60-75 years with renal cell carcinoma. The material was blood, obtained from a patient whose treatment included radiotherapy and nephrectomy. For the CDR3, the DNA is TGTGCCAGCAGTCCACAGGGCATGAGCACTGAAGCTTTCTTT. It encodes CASSPQGMSTEAFF.